This TCR beta chain is drawn from a study of early stage breast cancer tumors (dated by TCRdb to the late 2010s). Study-wide context: Of the roughly 15 invasive breast tumors, twelve were found to be estrogen receptor-positive, progesterone receptor-positive and HER2-negative. Eight of the 12 ER+/PR+/HER2- tumors were invasive ductal carcinomas, while the other four were invasive lobular carcinomas. On average, each sample got about 10-fold read coverage. A total of some 2.6 million templates, representing 850,000 to 1,400,000 unique clonotypes, were detected across all samples.

Its CDR3 holds 14 amino acids, cysteine through phenylalanine. Only the CDR3 region is kept as DNA, spanning 42 bases read in frame from base 1. V was cut back by 0 bases and J by 4 bases, leaving a gap of 6 bases between them. Sequences KGHSH (CDR1) and LQKENI (CDR2) are obtained from the germline V gene. The sample holds one count of this clone. The target of this receptor is not known. Base qualities are not recorded, but no much larger clone differs from it by a single base. Every sample was amplified as two independent genomic DNA replicates, using roughly 0.45 ug for blood and roughly 1.6 ug for tumor or normal breast. TCRB sequencing of genomic DNA was carried out with the ImmunoSeq Intro kit according to the manufacturer's instructions. Multiplex PCR ran around 32 cycles with proprietary primers and spike-in control sequences for absolute quantification. Single-end 150-bp reads were used to sequence an 87-bp fragment spanning the CDR3 plus the flanking V and J genes. Each lane of an Illumina MiSeq using version 3.0 chemistry carried seven multiplexed samples, with two replicates per sample. The paper's processing steps were these. The vendor's proprietary pipeline handled the raw data processing, merging both replicates into a single result for each sample. To define clonotypes, the study grouped productive rearrangements that shared the V-gene family, CDR3 amino acid sequence and J-gene segment. Clonality was computed as 1 minus the normalized Shannon entropy (Pielou evenness) of TCRB abundances. T cell density was estimated by dividing total templates by the number of input cells inferred from the DNA input amount. Total repertoire diversity and clonality were estimated with Recon using default parameters. Clonotypes with over 0.1% abundance in tumor and at least 32-fold higher abundance in tumor than in normal breast were defined as tumor-enriched. Sourced from immuneACCESS, this table was stored by TCRdb with only in-frame sequences that have V and J called. A share of the clones is absent; for the studies checked, an unresolved V gene accounts for under half, and the remainder has no known explanation. V and J calls and clone size follow that table, whereas D and trimming were derived from the DNA. The sample yields about 63,000 clones; about 80% were counted once. The top ten constitute approximately 3.6% of the sample.

Broader findings and caveats from the paper: Enriched TCRB sequences shared across patients were found to be mostly commonly generated sequences that were unlikely to play an important role in the tumor microenvironment. The small cohort size prevented analysis by tumor subtype. Repertoires from blood resembled normal breast more closely than tumor, and using blood as a reference for each tissue separated tumor from normal in about 85% of the 16 patients. Compared with adjacent normal breast tissue, tumors had higher clonality and roughly 2.5-fold greater T cell density. Bulk genomic DNA sequencing of unsorted cells missed chain pairing and functional markers such as CD4, CD8 and FOXP3.

The study profiled bulk TCR beta-chain repertoires in matched peripheral blood, tumor and adjacent normal breast tissue taken from more than 15 patients with early-stage breast cancer. Before surgery, roughly 5-10 mL of whole blood was collected in EDTA tubes and processed within 2 hours. Peripheral blood mononuclear cells were isolated by Ficoll-Paque centrifugation in SepMate-50 tubes. PBMCs were cryopreserved in aliquots of roughly 1.8 to 4 million cells in about 90% FBS with about 10% DMSO and kept in liquid nitrogen. The Qiagen AllPrep DNA/RNA Mini kit was used for genomic DNA extraction. This clonotype was sampled from a person aged 30 to 40 with breast cancer. The sequence is built from TRBV18 and TRBJ2-2; the D gene is not confidently resolved. Sequencing input: blood. This receptor has the CDR3 CASSPPSVTGELFF. The DNA reads TGTGCCAGCTCACCACCCTCCGTCACCGGGGAGCTGTTTTTT.